The following is a TCR beta chain sequence with its context. This specimen comes from a study of control samples from healthy donors and cancer patients. Only in-frame clones appear in the TCRdb table, and some are missing; sequencing was by immunoSEQ multiplex PCR. The table lists about 150,000 clones, around 96% of them singletons. The CDR3 is made up of 15 amino acids. V was shortened by 6 bases and J by 2 bases, with 16 bases between the two germline ends. Germline lookup yields CDR1 SEHNR and CDR2 FQNEAQ (reference sequence). The source is a man aged 40-55 years in good health. The sequencing input was blood. The V gene is TRBV7-9, the J gene TRBJ1-1; tentative D call: TRBD1 (5 bases). Here the CDR3 reads CASRHSRQYNTEAFF. The CDR3 DNA reads as TGTGCCAGCAGACATTCTCGACAGTACAACACTGAAGCTTTCTTT.